This TCR beta chain was recorded in a study of blood T cell repertoires in COVID-19 (dated by TCRdb to the early 2020s). For the wider study: The collaborator samples originated in the United States, Italy and Spain and spanned the acute and convalescent phases of COVID-19. The repertoires were released in a freely available public database intended as a resource for research on the immune response to SARS-CoV-2. The samples were drawn from the first 160 participants of the ongoing ImmuneRACE study and from some 1,300 subjects provided by 6 global collaborators. Sample metadata almost always included a de-identified subject ID, COVID-19 status, age in years and sex. Where available, HLA class I and class II types were taken from metadata supplied by the sample provider and were not determined by assay-based typing. The prospective study material was composed of cDNA or gDNA derived from T cells, B-cell-depleted T cells, or PBMCs. The dataset comprised deeply sampled blood TCRbeta repertoires from subjects exposed to, actively infected with, or recovered from COVID-19. Broad study findings and their caveats: How much clinical and demographic metadata was included differed by source and by participant, and the metadata was provided uncurated.

TCRbeta CDR3 regions were amplified from genomic DNA using the immunoSEQ Assay, a bias-controlled multiplex PCR. In the paper's pipeline: Within the assay, amplification of reference gene primers was used to estimate how many nucleated cells each sample contained. To quantify the absolute abundance of each unique TCRbeta CDR3 rearrangement, sequence reads were collapsed and filtered. For each sample, productive Simpson clonality was calculated as the square root of Simpson's diversity index across productive rearrangements. This immuneACCESS table, as held by TCRdb, lists in-frame sequences with V and J called but not all clones. Of the missing ones, under half trace to an unresolved V gene in checked studies; the others have no known cause. V and J calls and clone size are copied from that table; D and trimming were computed from the DNA. This sample holds around 200,000 clones; roughly nine tenths were observed only once. 2% to 2.5% of the sample goes to the ten largest clones.

The count of this clone is one. Its antigen is currently not known. Per-base quality was not reported, and no clone a single base away is much larger than it. CDR1 and CDR2 are read off the germline V gene as MDHEN and SYDVKM. From the cysteine up to the phenylalanine, the CDR3 has a length of 16 residues. Only the CDR3 part of the read is kept: 48 bases, read in frame from the first base. V was cut back by 0 bases and J by 6 bases, leaving a gap of 15 bases between them. Participants in the prospective study were enrolled through a virtual design, were aged roughly 18 to 100 years, and lived in roughly 24 United States geographic areas. Cohort assignment in the prospective study relied on participant-reported clinical history from a screening survey and a study questionnaire. In the prospective study, mobile phlebotomists collected whole blood, serum and a nasopharyngeal or oropharyngeal swab from each participant. Over a roughly 2-month period, participants in the prospective study had the option of providing additional blood draws and questionnaires. Blood samples from the prospective study were shipped frozen or at room temperature prior to DNA extraction.

The chain employs TRBV28 and TRBJ2-1, with a tentative D gene TRBD1 over 6 matching bases. This TCR came from a woman aged 40 to 50 with acute COVID-19. The specimen sequenced was PBMCs or T cells enriched from blood (not recorded which). The DNA is TGTGCCAGCAGTTTATGGGGGGCTAGCCTTGGCAATGAGCAGTTCTTC. The translation is CASSLWGASLGNEQFF.